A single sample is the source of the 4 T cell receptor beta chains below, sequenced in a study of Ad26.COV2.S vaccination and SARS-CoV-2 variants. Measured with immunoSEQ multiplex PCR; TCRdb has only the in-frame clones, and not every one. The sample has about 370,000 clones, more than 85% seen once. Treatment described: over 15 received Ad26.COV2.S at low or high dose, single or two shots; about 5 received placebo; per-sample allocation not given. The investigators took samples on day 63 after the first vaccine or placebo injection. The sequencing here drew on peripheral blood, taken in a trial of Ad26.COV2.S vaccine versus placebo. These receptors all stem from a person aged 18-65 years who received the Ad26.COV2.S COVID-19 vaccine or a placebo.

CDR3: CSALTGNIQYF. DNA of the CDR3: TGCAGTGCCTTGACTGGAAACATTCAGTACTTC. V usage is TRBV20-1 and J usage is TRBJ2-4, with unresolved D. V lost 6 bases, J lost 6 bases, and 9 bases lay in between. CDR3 length equals 11 residues. Looked up from germline, CDR1 is DFQATT and CDR2 is SNEGSKA (reference sequence).

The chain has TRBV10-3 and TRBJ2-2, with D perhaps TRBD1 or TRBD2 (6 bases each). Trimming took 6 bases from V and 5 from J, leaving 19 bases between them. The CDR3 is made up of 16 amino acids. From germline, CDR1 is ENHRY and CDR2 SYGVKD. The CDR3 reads CAIRLQGAGSTGELFF. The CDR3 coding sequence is TGTGCCATCAGACTACAGGGCGCCGGGAGTACCGGGGAGCTGTTTTTT.

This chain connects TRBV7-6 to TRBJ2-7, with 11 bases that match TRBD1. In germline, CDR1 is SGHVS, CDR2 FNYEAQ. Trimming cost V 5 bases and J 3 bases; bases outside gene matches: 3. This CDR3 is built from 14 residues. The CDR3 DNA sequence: TGTGCCAGCAGCCCAGGGACAGGGGGCTACGAGCAGTACTTC. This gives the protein CASSPGTGGYEQYF.

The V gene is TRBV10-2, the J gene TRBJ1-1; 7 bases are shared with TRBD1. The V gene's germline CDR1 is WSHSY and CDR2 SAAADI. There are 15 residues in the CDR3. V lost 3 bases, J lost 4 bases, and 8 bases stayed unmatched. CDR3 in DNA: TGCGCCAGCAGTGATCGGCACACAGGGGCCACTGAAGCTTTCTTT. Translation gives CASSDRHTGATEAFF.